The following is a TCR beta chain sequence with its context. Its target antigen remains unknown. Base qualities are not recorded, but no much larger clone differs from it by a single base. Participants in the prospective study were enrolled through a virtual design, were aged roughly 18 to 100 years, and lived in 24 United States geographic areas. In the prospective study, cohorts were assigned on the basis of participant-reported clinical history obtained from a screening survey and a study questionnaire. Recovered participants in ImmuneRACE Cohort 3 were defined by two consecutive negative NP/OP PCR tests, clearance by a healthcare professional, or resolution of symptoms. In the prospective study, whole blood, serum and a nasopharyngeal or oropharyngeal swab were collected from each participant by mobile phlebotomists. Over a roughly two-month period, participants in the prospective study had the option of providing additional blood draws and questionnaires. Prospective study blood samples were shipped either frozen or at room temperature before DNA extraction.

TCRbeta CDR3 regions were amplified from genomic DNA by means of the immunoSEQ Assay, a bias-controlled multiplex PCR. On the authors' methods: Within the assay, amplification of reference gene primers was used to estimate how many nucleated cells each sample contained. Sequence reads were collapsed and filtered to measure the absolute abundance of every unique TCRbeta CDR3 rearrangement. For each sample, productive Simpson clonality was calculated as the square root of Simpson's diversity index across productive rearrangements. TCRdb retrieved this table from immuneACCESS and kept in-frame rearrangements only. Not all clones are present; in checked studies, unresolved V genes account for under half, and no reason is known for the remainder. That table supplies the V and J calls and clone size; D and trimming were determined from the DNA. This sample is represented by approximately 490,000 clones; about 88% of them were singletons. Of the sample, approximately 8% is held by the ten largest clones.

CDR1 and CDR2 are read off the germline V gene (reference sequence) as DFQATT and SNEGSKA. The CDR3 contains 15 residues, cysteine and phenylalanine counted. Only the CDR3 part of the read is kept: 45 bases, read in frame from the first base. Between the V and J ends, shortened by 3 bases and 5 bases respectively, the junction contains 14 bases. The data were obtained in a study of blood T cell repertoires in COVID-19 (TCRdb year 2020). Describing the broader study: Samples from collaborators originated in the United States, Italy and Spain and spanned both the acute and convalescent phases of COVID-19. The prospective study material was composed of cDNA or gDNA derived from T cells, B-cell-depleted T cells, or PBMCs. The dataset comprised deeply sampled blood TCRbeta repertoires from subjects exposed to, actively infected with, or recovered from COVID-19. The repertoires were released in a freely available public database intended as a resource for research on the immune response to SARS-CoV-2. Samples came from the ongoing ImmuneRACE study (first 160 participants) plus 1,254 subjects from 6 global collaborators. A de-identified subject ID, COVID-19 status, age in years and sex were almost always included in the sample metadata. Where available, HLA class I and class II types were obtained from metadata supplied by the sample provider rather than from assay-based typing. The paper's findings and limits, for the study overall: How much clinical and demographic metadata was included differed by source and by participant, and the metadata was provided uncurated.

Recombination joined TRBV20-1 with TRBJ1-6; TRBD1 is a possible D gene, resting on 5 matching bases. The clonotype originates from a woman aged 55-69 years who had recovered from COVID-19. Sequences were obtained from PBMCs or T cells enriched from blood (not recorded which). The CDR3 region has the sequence CSASTQQANNSPLHF. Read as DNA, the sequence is TGCAGTGCTAGTACCCAACAGGCAAATAATTCACCCCTCCACTTT.